The clone carrying this TCR beta chain has more than one count but fewer than ten. Its antigen remains unidentified. Collection of lesional scalp punch biopsies and peripheral blood was performed in alopecia areata patients. The record originates from a study of CD8+ T cells in alopecia areata. Points from the study as a whole: Scalp sequencing captures resident alphabeta T cells of normal skin too. Possibly because of HLA-related factors, TCR sharing was less clear across patients than in mice.

After isolation, RNA underwent reverse transcription to generate cDNA as the sequencing template. Clones were sequenced by immunoSEQ multiplex PCR, and TCRdb holds only the in-frame ones, with some missing. This table holds 110,000 or so clones, 30% to 40% found once. Germline V CDR1 and CDR2: ENHRY, SYGVKD. CDR3 length equals 13 residues. The V and J ends lost 3 bases and 1 base respectively, with 3 bases between them. This sequence was found in a human donor with alopecia areata. V gene TRBV10-3 combines with J gene TRBJ2-2; D unresolved. Sequenced sample: CD4+ T cells sorted from blood. As DNA, the CDR3 is TGTGCCATCAGTGATGTGAACACCGGGGAGCTGTTTTTT. It translates to CAISDVNTGELFF.